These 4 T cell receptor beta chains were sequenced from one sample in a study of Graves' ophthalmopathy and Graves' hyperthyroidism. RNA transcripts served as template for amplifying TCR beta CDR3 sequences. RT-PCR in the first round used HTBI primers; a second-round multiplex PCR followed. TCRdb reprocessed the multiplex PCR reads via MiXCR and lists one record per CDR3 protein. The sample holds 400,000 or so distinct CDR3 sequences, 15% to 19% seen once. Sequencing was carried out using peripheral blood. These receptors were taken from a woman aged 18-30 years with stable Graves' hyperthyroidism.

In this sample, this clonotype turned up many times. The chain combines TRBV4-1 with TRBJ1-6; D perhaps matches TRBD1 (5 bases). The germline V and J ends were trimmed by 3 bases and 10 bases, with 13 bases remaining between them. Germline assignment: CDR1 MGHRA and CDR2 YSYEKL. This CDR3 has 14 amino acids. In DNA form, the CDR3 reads TGCGCCAGCAGCCACTTCAGGGATCGCTCACCCCTCCACTTT. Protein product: CASSHFRDRSPLHF.

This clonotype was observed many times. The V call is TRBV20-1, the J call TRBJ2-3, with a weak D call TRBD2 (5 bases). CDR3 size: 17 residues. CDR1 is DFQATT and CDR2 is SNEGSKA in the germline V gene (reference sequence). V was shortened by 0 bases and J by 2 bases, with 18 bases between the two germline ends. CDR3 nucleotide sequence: TGCAGTGCTAGAGATCGGGAAGTTCCTTCGGCCACAGATACGCAGTATTTT. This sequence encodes CSARDREVPSATDTQYF.

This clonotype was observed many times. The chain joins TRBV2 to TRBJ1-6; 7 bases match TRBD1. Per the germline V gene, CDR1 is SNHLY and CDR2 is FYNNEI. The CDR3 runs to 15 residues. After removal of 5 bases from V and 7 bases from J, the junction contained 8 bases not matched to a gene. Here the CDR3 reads CASSLQGSKNSPLHF. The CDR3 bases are TGTGCCAGCAGTCTACAGGGGTCGAAGAATTCACCCCTCCACTTT.

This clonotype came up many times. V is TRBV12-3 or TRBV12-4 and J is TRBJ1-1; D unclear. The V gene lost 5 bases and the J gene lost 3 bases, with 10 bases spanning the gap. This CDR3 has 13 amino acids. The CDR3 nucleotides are TGTGCCAGCAGTGGCCGCAGTTACACTGAAGCTTTCTTT. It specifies CASSGRSYTEAFF.